This entry concerns a single T cell receptor (beta chain). Its antigen remains unknown. This CDR3 is 16 amino acids long. Germline loops: CDR1 MGHDK, CDR2 SYGVNS. Trimming left V 5 bases short and J 4 bases short, with 18 bases between. This specimen comes from a study of beta chain features in type 1 diabetes. Study-wide results and limits: The study found moderately but significantly shorter TCRB CDR3s in all four CD4+ subsets of Type 1 diabetes patients. In these data, an HLA type influence on TCRB rearrangement remained unresolved.

Since all of the isolated RNA was reverse transcribed, expressed TCRB transcripts were what got sequenced. Produced via immunoSEQ multiplex PCR; TCRdb's table is partial and in-frame only. The table records roughly 300,000 clones, 9.3% of them present only once. The chain is built from TRBV25-1 and TRBJ1-3, with a possible D match to TRBD1 (6 bases). The specimen was central memory CD4+ T cells from blood. The sequence was collected from a man aged 30 to 39 with type 1 diabetes. The CDR3 here is CASSSGGAVSGNTIYF. Written as DNA, the CDR3 is TGTGCCAGCAGTTCGGGGGGCGCGGTGTCCGGAAACACCATATATTTT.